This TCR beta chain was sequenced in a study of Graves' ophthalmopathy and Graves' hyperthyroidism (dated by TCRdb to the late 2010s). At the level of the whole study: Peripheral blood was collected before any treatment was given, at the time of initial diagnosis. The study used TCR beta repertoire signatures to distinguish Graves' ophthalmopathy from Graves' hyperthyroidism and to predict progression to ophthalmopathy. To explore V-J signatures that distinguish ophthalmopathy from hyperthyroidism, a discovery set of under 110 patients was enrolled, made up of about 40 with ophthalmopathy and 55 to 65 with stable hyperthyroidism. For independent validation, a separate cohort was made up of some 18 hyperthyroidism patients plus 17 patients who later progressed from hyperthyroidism to ophthalmopathy. In total, 135 blood samples were TCR-sequenced: under 45 ophthalmopathy, approximately 80 hyperthyroidism and about 17 hyperthyroidism-to-ophthalmopathy patients. Once sampling was done, hyperthyroidism patients were given methimazole at a starting dose of 30 mg daily, while ophthalmopathy patients were given high-dose intravenous methylprednisolone. In five or six hyperthyroidism patients, the T-cell repertoire of thyroid tissue was compared with the T-cell repertoire of blood.

General conclusions and limits of the study: The 13-signature model separated ophthalmopathy from stable hyperthyroidism with approximately 88% sensitivity and around 81% specificity in cross-validation, and 80%/75% in the test set. In validation, the model predicted ophthalmopathy progression with about 71% sensitivity and roughly 72% specificity; some 13 predicted patients were CT-confirmed with GO in a median of around 6.5 months. No statistical method was used to predetermine the sample size, and group allocation was not hidden from the investigators. Most expanded thyroid clonotypes with a frequency above 0.001 also appeared in blood, which suggests that blood repertoires may reflect the immune response in the thyroid.

For repertoire sequencing, the TCR beta CDR3 regions were amplified from RNA transcripts. HTBI primers and the Qiagen OneStep RT-PCR kit were used in a first-round RT-PCR, which was followed by a second-round multiplex PCR, size selection and purification. Libraries were sequenced paired-end with 100 bp reads on an Illumina HiSeq2000. The authors processed their data as follows. SOAPnuke was used to process the reads, removing any read that contained adapters or uncalled bases, had a mean Phred below 15, or lacked an exact match to the constant primer or identifier. High-quality paired reads were merged with COPE v1.2.5. Clonotypes were defined as unique nucleotide sequences and were aligned to IMGT TRB V, D and J references using MiTCR v1.1. Only V-J combinations with frequency above 0.0001 were analysed, covering approximately 99% of repertoires. For each V-J combination, a TCR clonal expansion and chaos score was defined as F50 clonal expansion divided by the chaos observed in the TCRdist matrix. Welch's t-statistics and random forest were used to reduce features to 13 V-J combinations, which were fed into a naive Bayes classifier. The similarity between thyroid and blood repertoires was quantified using the Morisita-Horn index. Clones were called with MiXCR by TCRdb after fastp trimmed the public reads at Q25, and only in-frame beta chains were retained. For every CDR3 protein sequence, its rows merge into one entry that carries the most common genes and DNA. The V and J calls were not made by the authors but by TCRdb's processing. The sample table contains 740,000 or so distinct CDR3 sequences; only one count was recorded for 35% to 50% of them. Roughly 46% of the sample is held by the ten biggest clonotypes.

Ophthalmopathy patients were characterized by moderately to severely active disease, a Clinical Activity Score of at least 3, a NOSPECS grade of at least 4, and a disease duration under 3 months. Anyone with other autoimmune diseases, uncontrolled infections, pregnancy or lactation was excluded from the study. Diagnosis was based on clinical symptoms, serum thyroxine, TRAb, thyroid ultrasound and orbital computed tomography. PBMCs were isolated from 10 ml of fresh peripheral blood by Ficoll-Paque density gradient centrifugation. Total RNA was extracted with Trizol reagent and quality-checked on an Agilent 2100 Bioanalyzer. Trimming takes 5 bases from V and 4 bases from J, and the germline ends sit 17 bases apart. CDR1 and CDR2, looked up from the germline V gene, are SNHLY and FYNNEI. Taken from cysteine to phenylalanine, the CDR3 has 16 residues. Only CDR3 DNA remains: 48 bases, in frame from the first base.

Comment on this clonotype: The specificity of this receptor is unknown. No base-level quality is on record; no much larger clone is a single base apart.

This TCR came from an adult man with Graves' ophthalmopathy. The V and J segments used are TRBV2 and TRBJ2-2; the D gene lacks a confident call. The sequenced sample consisted of peripheral blood. The CDR3 reads as follows: CASSYLGRLGTGELFF. In nucleotide form, the sequence is TGTGCCAGCAGTTACTTAGGTCGGCTGGGCACCGGGGAGCTGTTTTTT. Beyond the CDR3, the reference TRBV2 and TRBJ2-2 genes provide the residues; the full variable domain reads: EPEVTQTPSHQVTQMGQEVILRCVPISNHLYFYWYRQILGQKVEFLVSFYNNEISEKSEIFDDQFSVERPDGSNFTLKIRSTKLEDSAMYFCASSYLGRLGTGELFFGEGSRLTVL.